These 10 T cell receptor beta chains came from one sample sequenced in a study of T cells after posttransplantation cyclophosphamide. TCRdb's copy holds only in-frame clones and misses some; the assay was immunoSEQ multiplex PCR. The sample shows 25,000 to 30,000 clones, none of them appearing just once. Input material: PBMCs. The source of these receptors is a woman between 55 and 75 years old in good health, CMV-negative, and a related stem cell transplant donor.

This clone has a count of ten or more. The V call is TRBV7-9, the J call TRBJ2-5; the match to TRBD2 covers 7 bases. V was clipped by 5 bases and J by 2 bases; unmatched bases: 8. The CDR3 has 15 residues. The germline CDR1 and CDR2 sequences are SEHNR and FQNEAQ (reference sequence). CDR3 DNA sequence: TGTGCCAGCAGCCGGGTGGGGGGGGAGCAAGAGACCCAGTACTTC. It translates to CASSRVGGEQETQYF.

This clone showed up many times. This rearrangement joins TRBV28 to TRBJ1-1; tentative D call: TRBD1 (6 bases). The V end was cut by 5 bases, the J end by 5 bases, with 9 bases between. There are 12 residues in the CDR3. Germline lookup yields CDR1 MDHEN and CDR2 SYDVKM. CDR3 sequence (DNA): TGTGCCAGCAGTACAGGGTTTACTGAAGCTTTCTTT. Its protein product is CASSTGFTEAFF.

This clone was observed a handful of times. This chain uses TRBV4-1 with TRBJ2-3; a weak D match, TRBD2 (6 bases). V was cut by 0 bases and J by 5 bases, with 15 bases left in between. The CDR3 has 16 amino acids. Germline CDR1 reads MGHRA; CDR2 reads YSYEKL. CDR3 bases: TGCGCCAGCAGCCAAGACATCAACAGGAGGGGAGATACGCAGTATTTT. Translated, it gives CASSQDINRRGDTQYF.

This clone was observed many times. The rearrangement links TRBV7-3 to TRBJ2-5; D unclear. The V and J ends lost 0 bases and 2 bases respectively, with 7 bases between them. The V gene's germline CDR1 is SGHTA and CDR2 FQGTGA. The CDR3 runs to 14 residues. The CDR3: CASSLTGSQETQYF. CDR3 sequence (DNA): TGTGCCAGCAGCTTAACTGGCAGTCAAGAGACCCAGTACTTC.

This clone was found many times. CDR3 nucleotide sequence: TGTGCCAGCAGCGTCCGGACAGGGGGCCACACCGGGGAGCTGTTTTTT. Its protein is CASSVRTGGHTGELFF. The V and J genes are TRBV9 and TRBJ2-2, with 11 bases aligning to TRBD1. From germline, CDR1 is SGDLS and CDR2 YYNGEE. Trimming at V came to 2 bases and at J to 3 bases, leaving 3 bases not matched to a gene. This CDR3 contains 16 residues.

This clone has just a few counts. J is TRBJ1-2 and V is TRBV30; no clear D gene. V shed 0 bases and J shed 8 bases, with 13 bases lying between them. The CDR3 sequence is 13 residues long. Looked up from germline, CDR1 is GTSNPN and CDR2 is SVGIG (reference sequence). The CDR3 protein is CAWSVNFLTGYTF. DNA for the CDR3: TGTGCCTGGAGTGTAAACTTTCTAACGGGCTACACCTTC.

This clone was counted ten times or more. The rearrangement links TRBV5-6 to TRBJ1-1; D remains unclear. The CDR3 is 15 residues long. The germline CDR1 and CDR2 sequences are SGHDT and YYEEEE. V gave up 6 bases and J gave up 3 bases, with 18 bases separating them. CDR3 amino acids: CASIGTESWDTEAFF. The CDR3 DNA reads TGTGCCAGCATAGGAACAGAGTCGTGGGACACTGAAGCTTTCTTT.

This clone was counted at least ten times. The chain joins TRBV12-3 or TRBV12-4 to TRBJ1-1; the D is unclear. CDR3 length: 12 amino acids. Trimming stripped 4 bases from V and 4 bases from J, with 7 bases between. The CDR3 nucleotides read TGTGCCAGCAGTTCTAAGGGCACTGAAGCTTTCTTT. Protein product: CASSSKGTEAFF.

This clone was counted ten times or more. The rearrangement links TRBV28 to TRBJ1-2; 8 bases are a match to TRBD1. V was pared by 6 bases and J by 6 bases, with 3 bases of the junction left unmatched. CDR1 is MDHEN and CDR2 is SYDVKM in the germline V gene. The CDR3 loop spans 12 amino acids. The CDR3, as DNA: TGTGCCAGCAGACCGACAGGGGATGGCTACACCTTC. It encodes CASRPTGDGYTF.

This clone showed up many times. The chain couples TRBV4-3 to TRBJ2-1; 8 nucleotides agree with TRBD2. CDR1 LGHNA and CDR2 YSLEER come from the germline V gene. The CDR3 totals 17 residues. V gave up 3 bases and J gave up 4 bases; unmatched junction bases: 11. Here the CDR3 DNA reads TGCGCCAGCAGCCAGACAGGAGCGGGGGTACTATACAATGAGCAGTTCTTC. Amino acids: CASSQTGAGVLYNEQFF.